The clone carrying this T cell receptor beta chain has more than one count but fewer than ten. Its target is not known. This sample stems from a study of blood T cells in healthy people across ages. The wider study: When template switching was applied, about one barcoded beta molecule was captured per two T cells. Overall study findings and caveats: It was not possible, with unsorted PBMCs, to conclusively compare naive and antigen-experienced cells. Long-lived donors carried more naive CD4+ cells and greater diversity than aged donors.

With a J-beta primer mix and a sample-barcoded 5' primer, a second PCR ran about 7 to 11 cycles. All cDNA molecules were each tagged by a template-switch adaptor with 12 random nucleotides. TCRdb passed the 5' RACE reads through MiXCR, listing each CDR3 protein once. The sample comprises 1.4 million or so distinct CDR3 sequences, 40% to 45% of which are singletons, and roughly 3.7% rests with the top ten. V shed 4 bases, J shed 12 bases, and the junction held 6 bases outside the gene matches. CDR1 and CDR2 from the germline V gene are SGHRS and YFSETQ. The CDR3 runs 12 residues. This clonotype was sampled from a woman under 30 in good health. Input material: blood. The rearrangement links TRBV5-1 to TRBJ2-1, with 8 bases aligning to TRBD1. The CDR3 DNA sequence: TGCGCCAGCAGCCTCAAGGGGACAGGGCAGTTCTTC. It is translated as CASSLKGTGQFF.